The 14 T cell receptor beta chains listed next were all sequenced from one sample in a study of OX40 agonist ivuxolimab in advanced cancers. Profiling relied on immunoSEQ multiplex PCR, and the TCRdb table lists in-frame clones only, not all of them. The sample consists of roughly 90,000 clones, 87% of them appearing once. Sequencing used CD4+ or CD8+ T cells sorted from blood, obtained in a trial of the OX40 agonist ivuxolimab. These receptor sequences come from an adult with an advanced solid tumor such as melanoma, head and neck, liver or kidney cancer.

This clone appeared a single time. The V call is TRBV10-1, the J call TRBJ2-3, with TRBD1 matching 11 bases. Germline CDR1 WNHNN, CDR2 SYGVQD (reference sequence). V shed 3 bases, J shed 3 bases, and the junction held 5 bases outside the gene matches. The CDR3 loop spans 16 amino acids. The CDR3 nucleotides are TGCGCCAGCAGTGATTCGGGACAGGGGGATACAGATACGCAGTATTTT. Translated: CASSDSGQGDTDTQYF.

This chain links TRBV7-3 with TRBJ2-1; 7 bases are a match to TRBD2. The length of the CDR3 is 15 residues. From germline, CDR1 is SGHTA and CDR2 FQGTGA. After removal of 5 bases from V and 6 bases from J, the junction contained 10 bases not matched to a gene. CDR3 sequence: CASSAPGGTSNEQFF. DNA of the CDR3: TGTGCCAGCAGCGCTCCCGGGGGGACCTCCAATGAGCAGTTCTTC.

V is TRBV5-4 and J is TRBJ1-5, with D perhaps TRBD1 (5 bases). Per germline, CDR1 SGHNT and CDR2 YYREEE (reference sequence). V shed 5 bases and J shed 6 bases, with 15 bases lying between them. The CDR3 extends over 14 amino acids. This CDR3 reads CASSFGGKGQPQHF. The CDR3, as DNA: TGTGCCAGCAGTTTTGGGGGGAAGGGTCAGCCCCAGCATTTT.

This clone came up once. The chain joins TRBV19 to TRBJ1-1, with D hard to call. In germline, CDR1 is LNHDA, CDR2 SQIVND (reference sequence). V gave up 3 bases and J gave up 4 bases, with 12 bases separating them. The length of the CDR3 is 14 residues. DNA of the CDR3: TGTGCCAGTAGTATGCGGCTCCCCGTCACTGAAGCTTTCTTT. Protein sequence: CASSMRLPVTEAFF. The whole variable domain, remainder taken from reference TRBV19 and TRBJ1-1, is DGGITQSPKYLFRKEGQNVTLSCEQNLNHDAMYWYRQDPGQGLRLIYYSQIVNDFQKGDIAEGYSVSREKKESFPLTVTSAQKNPTAFYLCASSMRLPVTEAFFGQGTRLTVV.

The chain recombines TRBV7-3 with TRBJ1-1; D may be TRBD1 (5 bases). Germline V gives CDR1 SGHTA, CDR2 FQGTGA. The CDR3 is 15 amino acids. Trimming cost V 5 bases and J 6 bases, with 19 bases left between them. The CDR3 region is CASSASTSEGSEAFF. The CDR3 DNA reads as TGTGCCAGCAGCGCATCAACTTCAGAGGGGTCTGAAGCTTTCTTT.

The J gene is TRBJ2-7, the V gene TRBV5-1, with D possibly matching TRBD1 (5 bases). The CDR3 has 15 residues. In germline, CDR1 is SGHRS, CDR2 YFSETQ. Trimming stripped 0 bases from V and 0 bases from J, with 10 bases between. The CDR3 reads CASSLDLGASYEQYF. In nucleotides, the CDR3 is TGCGCCAGCAGCTTGGACCTAGGGGCCTCCTACGAGCAGTACTTC.

J is TRBJ2-5 and V is TRBV27, with a possible D match to TRBD2 (6 bases). V gave up 5 bases and J gave up 5 bases, with 18 bases separating them. Germline V gene data show CDR1 as MNHEY and CDR2 as SMNVEV (reference sequence). The CDR3 loop spans 15 amino acids. CDR3 protein: CASSHGTPGRETQYF. CDR3 nucleotide sequence: TGTGCCAGCAGTCACGGGACTCCGGGACGGGAGACCCAGTACTTC.

The chain carries TRBV7-9 and TRBJ2-3; 9 bases align to TRBD2. Germline loops: CDR1 SEHNR, CDR2 FQNEAQ (reference sequence). Trimming cost V 1 base and J 0 bases; bases outside gene matches: 2. This CDR3 comprises 16 residues. This chain's CDR3 is CASSLVGTSSTDTQYF. CDR3 in DNA: TGTGCCAGCAGCTTAGTGGGGACTAGCAGCACAGATACGCAGTATTTT.

The chain has TRBV4-2 and TRBJ2-5, with D unresolved. CDR1 LGHNA and CDR2 YNFKEQ come from the germline V gene. CDR3 length: 15 residues. Between the trimmed V and J ends, which lost 0 bases and 2 bases, there was a span of 10 bases. This CDR3 reads CASSQDRTAQETQYF. The CDR3 coding sequence is TGTGCCAGCAGCCAAGATCGAACAGCACAAGAGACCCAGTACTTC.

J is TRBJ1-5 and V is TRBV11-3; TRBD1 might be the D (6 bases). Germline-derived CDR1 and CDR2 are SGHNT and YENEEA. The germline V and J ends were trimmed by 5 bases and 7 bases, with 15 bases remaining between them. This CDR3 is built from 14 residues. The DNA of the CDR3 is TGTGCCAGCAGCGCTCAAAGGGGGAGGCAGCCCCAGCATTTT. As protein: CASSAQRGRQPQHF.

The chain has TRBV5-4 and TRBJ2-1, with 12 bases matching TRBD2. V lost 3 bases to trimming and J lost 9 bases; unmatched junction nucleotides: 10. Germline V gene data show CDR1 as SGHNT and CDR2 as YYREEE (reference sequence). The CDR3 has 16 residues. CDR3 in DNA: TGTGCCAGCAGCTCCCCGGGACTAGCGGGTCAGGTTGAGCAGTTCTTC. This codes for CASSSPGLAGQVEQFF. Filled out from reference TRBV5-4 and TRBJ2-1, the complete variable domain reads ETGVTQSPTHLIKTRGQQVTLRCSSQSGHNTVSWYQQALGQGPQFIFQYYREEENGRGNFPPRFSGLQFPNYSSELNVNALELDDSALYLCASSSPGLAGQVEQFFGPGTRLTVL.

This chain joins TRBV5-4 and TRBJ1-1; D is ambiguous. The V end lost 2 bases, the J end lost 4 bases, and 15 bases lay between the germline ends. The CDR3 has 15 residues. Germline-derived CDR1 and CDR2 are SGHNT and YYREEE (reference sequence). The CDR3 sequence is CASSFLAVPGTEAFF. The CDR3 DNA follows: TGTGCCAGCAGCTTTTTAGCCGTCCCGGGCACTGAAGCTTTCTTT.

The gene calls are TRBV28 and TRBJ2-5, with 9 nucleotides matching TRBD2. The V segment lost 5 bases and the J segment 5 bases; nucleotides outside the gene matches: 9. Germline assignment: CDR1 MDHEN and CDR2 SYDVKM. The CDR3 consists of 15 residues. The DNA of the CDR3 is TGTGCCAGCAGTATACGCGGGAGGGCCGGGGAGACCCAGTACTTC. Amino acid sequence: CASSIRGRAGETQYF.

The CDR3 sequence: CASSESGAPTYEQYF. The CDR3, as DNA: TGCGCCAGCAGTGAGTCGGGGGCCCCAACCTACGAGCAGTACTTC. V gene TRBV10-2 combines with J gene TRBJ2-7; possible D gene TRBD1, 6 bases. CDR1 and CDR2 from the germline V gene are WSHSY and SAAADI. V shed 0 bases and J shed 2 bases, with 11 bases lying between them. The length of the CDR3 is 15 residues.